This TCR beta chain was found in a study of blood T cells in healthy people across ages. Study conclusions and caveats: Fewer expanded clones and more diversity marked long-lived versus aged donors.

A second PCR of roughly 7 to 11 cycles used a sample-barcoded 5' primer and a J-beta primer mix. TCRdb re-analysed the 5' RACE reads in MiXCR, keeping a single row per CDR3 protein. This table holds roughly 1,500,000 distinct CDR3 sequences, approximately 32% found once. Trimming removed 4 bases at V and 6 bases at J, with 10 bases between. The CDR3 sequence is 12 residues long. Per the germline V gene, CDR1 is PRHDT and CDR2 is FYEKMQ (reference sequence). This clonotype was seen at least ten times. Its target is not known. Sequenced: blood. This receptor was obtained from a woman in her 30s in good health. The chain has TRBV13 and TRBJ2-7, with D possibly being TRBD2 (5 bases). Written as DNA, the CDR3 is TGTGCCAGCAGCTCCCGGGCGGGCGAGCAGTACTTC. It is translated as CASSSRAGEQYF.